These T cell receptor beta chains were read from a single sample in a study of spatial heterogeneity in lung cancer. TCRdb analysed the 5' RACE reads with MiXCR anew, one entry per CDR3 protein. The data show some 120,000 distinct CDR3 sequences, 9% to 15% seen once. Material: PBMCs, obtained at follow-up. These receptors all stem from a male donor with early-stage non-small cell lung cancer. The CDR3 runs from the conserved cysteine through the conserved F or W. The D gene is left open where the match is weak. A row's size may be missing; if present it is once, few, many or a size class.

D: NA
size: few
J: TRBJ2-7
V: TRBV3-1
DNA: TGTGCCAGCAGCTGGCTAGCCTCCTACGAGCAGTACTTC
CDR3: CASSWLASYEQYF

D: NA
size: many
J: TRBJ2-7
V: TRBV7-9
DNA: TGTGCCAGCAGCTTAGCGGAATCCTACGAGCAGTACTTC
CDR3: CASSLAESYEQYF

D: TRBD1
size: many
J: TRBJ2-7
V: TRBV7-6
DNA: TGTGCCAGCAGCTTCGGGACAGGGTACGACGAGCAGTACTTC
CDR3: CASSFGTGYDEQYF

D: TRBD1
size: NA
J: TRBJ1-6
V: TRBV5-1
DNA: TGCGCCAGCAGCCGGGACAGGGTGGAAAATAATTCACCCCTCCACTTT
CDR3: CASSRDRVENNSPLHF

D: NA
size: NA
J: TRBJ2-3
V: TRBV5-4
DNA: TGTGCCAGCAGCTTGGATGCGGGGGCGGCAGATACGCAGTATTTT
CDR3: CASSLDAGAADTQYF

D: NA
size: NA
J: TRBJ1-1
V: TRBV6-5
DNA: TGTGCCAGCAGTCCCGGGAGCTTAGGAGCTTTCTTT
CDR3: CASSPGSLGAFF

D: NA
size: many
J: TRBJ2-3
V: TRBV11-3
DNA: TGTGCCAGCAGCTTAGGTCGCGTGAGTCCAGATACGCAGTATTTT
CDR3: CASSLGRVSPDTQYF

D: TRBD2
size: few
J: TRBJ2-2
V: TRBV2
DNA: TGTGCCAGCCGGGGGGTCGGGGAGCTGTTTTTT
CDR3: CASRGVGELFF

D: NA
size: many
J: TRBJ2-7
V: TRBV20-1
DNA: TGCAGTGCTCTCCCAGGCTACTCCTACGAGCAGTACTTC
CDR3: CSALPGYSYEQYF

D: NA
size: few
J: TRBJ2-7
V: TRBV4-1
DNA: TGCGCCAGCAGTTCAACCGGCCCCTACGAGCAGTACTTC
CDR3: CASSSTGPYEQYF

D: NA
size: NA
J: TRBJ1-3
V: TRBV10-3
DNA: TGTGCCATCAGTGAGTCGTTGGGCACCATATATTTT
CDR3: CAISESLGTIYF

D: TRBD1
size: many
J: TRBJ2-3
V: TRBV9
DNA: TGTGCCAGCAGCGCGACAGGGACAGGTTACACAGATACGCAGTATTTT
CDR3: CASSATGTGYTDTQYF

D: TRBD1
size: NA
J: TRBJ2-5
V: TRBV7-9
DNA: TGTGCCAGCAGCCCACATTCAGGGGGCGAGACCCAGTACTTC
CDR3: CASSPHSGGETQYF

D: NA
size: NA
J: TRBJ2-5
V: TRBV29-1
DNA: TGCAGCGTCCAAAGGGGGGGAGAGACCCAGTACTTC
CDR3: CSVQRGGETQYF

D: NA
size: NA
J: TRBJ1-1
V: TRBV3-1
DNA: TGTGCCAGCAGCCAAGATAGGCATAAAGCTTTCTTT
CDR3: CASSQDRHKAFF

D: NA
size: few
J: TRBJ1-5
V: TRBV6-6
DNA: TGTGCCAGCAGTTGGACCGAGTGGAGCAATCAGCCCCAGCATTTT
CDR3: CASSWTEWSNQPQHF

D: NA
size: few
J: TRBJ2-5
V: TRBV7-2
DNA: TGTGCCAGCAGGTACCGGGACGGTGGCTCTGAGACCCAGTACTTC
CDR3: CASRYRDGGSETQYF

D: TRBD1
size: NA
J: TRBJ1-4
V: TRBV4-2
DNA: TGTGCCAGCAGCCAGGGACAGGGATTGGAAAAACTGTTTTTT
CDR3: CASSQGQGLEKLFF

D: NA
size: NA
J: TRBJ1-1
V: TRBV6-6
DNA: TGTGCCAGTACCTTGGCGGGCCTGAACACTGAAGCTTTCTTT
CDR3: CASTLAGLNTEAFF

D: NA
size: NA
J: TRBJ1-1
V: TRBV29-1
DNA: TGCAGCGTTACCCCCCTTGTGGGCAGGGGGAACACTGAAGCTTTCTTT
CDR3: CSVTPLVGRGNTEAFF

D: NA
size: many
J: TRBJ1-2
V: TRBV10-3
DNA: TGTGCCATCAGTGAGTCTCCCAACTCAGGGGATGGCTACACCTTC
CDR3: CAISESPNSGDGYTF

D: TRBD2
size: few
J: TRBJ2-3
V: TRBV7-3
DNA: TGTGCCAGCAGCCCGAGCGGGGGGGCCGCAGATACGCAGTATTTT
CDR3: CASSPSGGAADTQYF